These T cell receptor beta chains were read from a single sample in a study of T cell repertoires in cytomegalovirus infection. These receptors are not linked to any known antigen. TCRdb recomputed calls from the reads with MiXCR, one row per CDR3 protein. The data show 700,000 to 900,000 distinct CDR3 sequences, about 29% seen once. The sequencing here drew on cultured CD8+ T cells from PBMCs, taken from culture after CMV antigen stimulation. The receptors here all came from a human donor in good health (CMV status not recorded). Some clones in this sample may be carry-over from other donors' samples. CDR3s include the opening cysteine and the closing phenylalanine or tryptophan. The D gene is left open where the match is weak. Clone size is shown for a subset of rows, as once, few, many or a class of expanded clone.

clone size	V gene	J gene	D gene	CDR3 DNA	CDR3 protein
few	TRBV2	TRBJ2-1	.	TGTGCCAGCGTAATGGACGGGGAGACCTACAATGAGCAGTTCTTC	CASVMDGETYNEQFF
.	TRBV7-8	TRBJ1-4	.	TGTGCCAGCAGCTCCAAACAGGGTCCGGCTAATGAAAAACTGTTTTTT	CASSSKQGPANEKLFF
.	TRBV29-1	TRBJ2-1	TRBD1	TGCAGCGTTGAAGTTAGGGACAGGGGGGCCTCCAATGAGCAGTTCTTC	CSVEVRDRGASNEQFF
.	TRBV20-1	TRBJ1-3	.	TGCAGTGCTAGAGGGGGGCTAGGAAACACCATATATTTT	CSARGGLGNTIYF
.	TRBV4-1	TRBJ2-1	.	TGTGCCAGCAGCCAAGATCACCCCCCGAACTCCTACAATGAGCAGTTCTTC	CASSQDHPPNSYNEQFF
many	TRBV7-2	TRBJ2-1	.	TGTGCCAGCAGCTTCAGCGGCTATGAGCAGTTCTTC	CASSFSGYEQFF
.	TRBV12-3/TRBV12-4	TRBJ2-3	TRBD2	TGTGCCAGCAGTTTTGCCGGATCTAGCGGGGGGCAGGGGACGCAGTATTTT	CASSFAGSSGGQGTQYF
.	TRBV6-1	TRBJ2-1	TRBD1	TGTGCCAGCAGTTATTACGGACAGGGCTTTTACAATGAGCAGTTCTTC	CASSYYGQGFYNEQFF
many	TRBV7-8	TRBJ2-3	.	TGTGCCAGCAGCTTAGTCGTTCGCACAGATACGCAGTATTTT	CASSLVVRTDTQYF
.	TRBV10-3	TRBJ1-2	.	TGTGCCATCAGTGAGACCGGTATAGGCTACACCTTC	CAISETGIGYTF
.	TRBV7-9	TRBJ2-1	TRBD2	TGTGCCAGCAGAGGAAAGGTCGGGCGACTAGCGGGAGACCTATACAATGAGCAGTTCTTC	CASRGKVGRLAGDLYNEQFF
.	TRBV7-6	TRBJ1-1	.	TGTGCCAGCAGCTTAACCACCGTGGGCACTGAAGCTTTCTTT	CASSLTTVGTEAFF
few	TRBV6-5	TRBJ2-2	TRBD1	TGTGCCAGCAGTTCCCGGGACAGCATAAACACCGGGGAGCTGTTTTTT	CASSSRDSINTGELFF
.	TRBV6-5	TRBJ1-1	.	TGTGCCAGCAGCTATACCCCGGCCCCCATGAACACTGAAGCTTTCTTT	CASSYTPAPMNTEAFF
many	TRBV11-2	TRBJ2-5	.	TGTGCCAGTTCCTGGGGAGAGGAGACCCAGTACTTC	CASSWGEETQYF
.	TRBV19	TRBJ1-5	.	TGTGCCAGTAACGAGGGGTATCAGCCCCAGCATTTT	CASNEGYQPQHF